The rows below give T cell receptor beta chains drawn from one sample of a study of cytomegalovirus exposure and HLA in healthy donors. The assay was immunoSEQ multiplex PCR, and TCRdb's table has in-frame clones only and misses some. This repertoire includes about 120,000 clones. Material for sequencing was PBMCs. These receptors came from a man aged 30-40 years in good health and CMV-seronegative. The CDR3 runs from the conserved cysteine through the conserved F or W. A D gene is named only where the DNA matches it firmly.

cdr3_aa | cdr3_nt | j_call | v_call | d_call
CASSSLGLAGGRVQEQFF | TGTGCCAGCAGTTCCCTGGGACTAGCGGGGGGACGAGTTCAGGAGCAGTTCTTC | TRBJ2-1 | TRBV28 | TRBD2
CASSLGTGRYSGNTIYF | TGTGCCAGCAGCTTGGGGACAGGGCGATACTCTGGAAACACCATATATTTT | TRBJ1-3 | TRBV5-4 | TRBD1
CASSLARSWETQYF | TGCGCCAGCAGCTTGGCACGGTCCTGGGAGACCCAGTACTTC | TRBJ2-5 | TRBV5-1 | -
CASSPEGSRTDTQYF | TGTGCCAGCAGCCCGGAGGGCTCCAGGACAGATACGCAGTATTTT | TRBJ2-3 | TRBV5-4 | -
CASSYAGFGNTIYF | TGTGCCAGCAGTTACGCAGGTTTTGGAAACACCATATATTTT | TRBJ1-3 | TRBV6-6 | -
CASSPQGSAYSGNTIYF | TGTGCCAGCTCACCGCAGGGCAGTGCATACTCTGGAAACACCATATATTTT | TRBJ1-3 | TRBV18 | -
CASSPGQGGYTF | TGTGCCAGCAGCCCCGGACAGGGTGGCTACACCTTC | TRBJ1-2 | TRBV7-9 | TRBD1
CASSLPGQGVAFF | TGTGCCAGCAGCCTTCCGGGACAAGGAGTAGCTTTCTTT | TRBJ1-1 | TRBV14 | -
CASSRTGATNEKLFF | TGTGCCAGCAGTAGAACAGGAGCAACTAATGAAAAACTGTTTTTT | TRBJ1-4 | TRBV6-5 | -
CASSFTSGGSSSYEQYF | TGCGCCAGCAGCTTCACTAGCGGGGGGTCTAGCTCCTACGAGCAGTACTTC | TRBJ2-7 | TRBV5-1 | TRBD2
CATTGGATNEKLFF | TGTGCCACTACCGGGGGGGCGACTAATGAAAAACTGTTTTTT | TRBJ1-4 | TRBV15 | -
CASSLERLRDTQYF | TGCGCCAGCAGCTTGGAGCGGCTCCGGGATACGCAGTATTTT | TRBJ2-3 | TRBV5-1 | -
CARLLNTEAFF | TGTGCCAGACTTCTGAACACTGAAGCTTTCTTT | TRBJ1-1 | TRBV2 | -
CASSSRLAGGQETQYF | TGTGCCAGCTCATCCAGACTAGCGGGGGGTCAAGAGACCCAGTACTTC | TRBJ2-5 | TRBV18 | TRBD2
CASSLVPGTNTEAFF | TGCGCCAGCAGCTTGGTACCAGGGACAAACACTGAAGCTTTCTTT | TRBJ1-1 | TRBV5-1 | -
CASSYSTGYGYTF | TGTGCCAGCAGTTACTCGACGGGGTATGGCTACACCTTC | TRBJ1-2 | TRBV6-6 | -
CASGGFLDEQYF | TGTGCCAGCGGGGGGTTTCTAGACGAGCAGTACTTC | TRBJ2-7 | TRBV6-6 | -
CASSLGGRAFYGYTF | TGTGCCAGCAGCTTAGGCGGCAGGGCCTTCTATGGCTACACCTTC | TRBJ1-2 | TRBV7-9 | -
CASSSTGGGQPQHF | TGTGCCAGCAGTTCAACAGGGGGCGGTCAGCCCCAGCATTTT | TRBJ1-5 | TRBV28 | TRBD1
CASSLGGSNVLTF | TGCGCCAGCAGCTTGGGCGGGTCCAACGTCCTGACTTTC | TRBJ2-6 | TRBV5-1 | -
CASSYSGTGSNEQYF | TGTGCCAGCAGTTACTCAGGGACAGGGAGTAACGAGCAGTACTTC | TRBJ2-7 | TRBV6-5 | TRBD1
CASSITSGGGQETQYF | TGTGCCAGCAGCATAACTAGCGGGGGTGGCCAAGAGACCCAGTACTTC | TRBJ2-5 | TRBV7-9 | TRBD2
CASSFPRTGGPGGYTF | TGTGCCAGCAGCTTTCCACGGACAGGGGGTCCGGGAGGCTACACCTTC | TRBJ1-2 | TRBV5-6 | TRBD1
CASSLGQGVGELFF | TGCGCCAGCAGCCTAGGACAGGGGGTCGGGGAGCTGTTTTTT | TRBJ2-2 | TRBV5-1 | TRBD1
CASSQRGAIETQYF | TGTGCCAGCAGCCAGCGGGGGGCAATAGAGACCCAGTACTTC | TRBJ2-5 | TRBV5-6 | TRBD2
CASSFSLGASTDTQYF | TGTGCCAGCAGCTTTTCCCTAGGGGCGAGCACAGATACGCAGTATTTT | TRBJ2-3 | TRBV7-6 | -
CASSLGIGQANTQYF | TGTGCCAGCAGCTTGGGAATTGGACAGGCGAATACGCAGTATTTT | TRBJ2-3 | TRBV5-4 | TRBD1
CSAEDNTEAFF | TGCAGCGCCGAGGATAACACTGAAGCTTTCTTT | TRBJ1-1 | TRBV29-1 | -
CAREPGLAGARVLKTQYF | TGTGCCAGAGAACCGGGACTAGCGGGGGCTCGGGTACTGAAGACCCAGTACTTC | TRBJ2-5 | TRBV2 | TRBD2
CASSLTGGTDYGYTF | TGTGCCAGCAGCTTAACTGGTGGGACAGACTATGGCTACACCTTC | TRBJ1-2 | TRBV7-3 | TRBD1
CASSPGQASYEQYF | TGTGCCAGTAGCCCGGGACAGGCTTCCTACGAGCAGTACTTC | TRBJ2-7 | TRBV19 | TRBD1
CASSLRGQGYSNQPQHF | TGTGCCAGCAGTTTAAGGGGACAGGGGTATAGCAATCAGCCCCAGCATTTT | TRBJ1-5 | TRBV27 | TRBD1
CASSGTGALGETQYF | TGCGCCAGCAGTGGGACAGGGGCCCTTGGGGAGACCCAGTACTTC | TRBJ2-5 | TRBV10-2 | TRBD1
CASSPLAAGGYEQYF | TGTGCCAGCTCACCACTAGCGGCCGGAGGGTACGAGCAGTACTTC | TRBJ2-7 | TRBV18 | -
CASSLARVGGANVLTF | TGTGCCAGCAGCTTGGCCCGGGTTGGCGGGGCCAACGTCCTGACTTTC | TRBJ2-6 | TRBV5-6 | -
CSVEDNGPEQFF | TGCAGCGTTGAGGATAATGGGCCTGAGCAGTTCTTC | TRBJ2-1 | TRBV29-1 | -
CASRPQAGRGGYTF | TGTGCCAGCAGACCCCAGGCCGGGCGGGGAGGCTACACCTTC | TRBJ1-2 | TRBV6-5 | -
CASTPRPTGRIYEQYF | TGTGCCAGCACCCCACGCCCGACAGGACGAATCTACGAGCAGTACTTC | TRBJ2-7 | TRBV27 | -
CASSLSTTDTQYF | TGTGCCAGCAGCTTAAGCACTACGGATACGCAGTATTTT | TRBJ2-3 | TRBV7-9 | -